This T cell receptor beta chain was found in a study of blood T cell repertoires in COVID-19. This table comes from immunoSEQ multiplex PCR, and its TCRdb copy is limited to in-frame clones, with some not included. The sample lists more than 120,000 clones; 88% were seen once. V was trimmed by 0 bases and J by 3 bases, leaving 12 bases between them. The CDR3 spans 15 residues. The germline gives CDR1 SGHNT, CDR2 YYREEE (reference sequence). The V and J genes are TRBV5-4 and TRBJ1-1; perhaps TRBD1 as D (6 bases). This sequence was found in a human donor in a cohort sampled during active COVID-19. Source material: peripheral blood. The CDR3 loop is CASSLVRGRDTEAFF. As DNA, the CDR3 is TGTGCCAGCAGCTTGGTCAGGGGCCGGGACACTGAAGCTTTCTTT.